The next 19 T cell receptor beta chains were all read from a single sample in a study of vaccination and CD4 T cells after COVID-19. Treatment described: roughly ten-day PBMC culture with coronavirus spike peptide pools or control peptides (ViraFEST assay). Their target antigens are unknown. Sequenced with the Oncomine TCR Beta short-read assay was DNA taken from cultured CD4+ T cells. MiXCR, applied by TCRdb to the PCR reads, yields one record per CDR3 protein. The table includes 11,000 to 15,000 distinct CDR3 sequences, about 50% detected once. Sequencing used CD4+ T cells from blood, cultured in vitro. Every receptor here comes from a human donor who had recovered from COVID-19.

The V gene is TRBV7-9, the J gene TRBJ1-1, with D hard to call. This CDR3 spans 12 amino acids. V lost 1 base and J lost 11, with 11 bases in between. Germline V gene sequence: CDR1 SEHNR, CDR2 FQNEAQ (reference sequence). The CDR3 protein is CASSLGSRDAFF. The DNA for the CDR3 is TGTGCCAGCAGCTTAGGATCTCGCGACGCTTTCTTT.

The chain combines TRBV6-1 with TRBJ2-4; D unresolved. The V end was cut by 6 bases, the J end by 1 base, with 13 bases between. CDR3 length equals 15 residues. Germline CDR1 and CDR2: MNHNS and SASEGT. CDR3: CASRLADLAKNIQYF. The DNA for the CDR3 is TGTGCCAGCAGACTGGCAGATCTGGCCAAAAACATTCAGTACTTC.

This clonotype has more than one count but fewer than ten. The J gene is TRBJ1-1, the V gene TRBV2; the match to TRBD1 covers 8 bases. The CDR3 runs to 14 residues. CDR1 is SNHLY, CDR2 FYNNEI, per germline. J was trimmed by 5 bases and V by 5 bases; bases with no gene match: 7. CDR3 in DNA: TGTGCCAGCAGTTACGGACAGGGCCGTACTGAAGCTTTCTTT. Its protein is CASSYGQGRTEAFF.

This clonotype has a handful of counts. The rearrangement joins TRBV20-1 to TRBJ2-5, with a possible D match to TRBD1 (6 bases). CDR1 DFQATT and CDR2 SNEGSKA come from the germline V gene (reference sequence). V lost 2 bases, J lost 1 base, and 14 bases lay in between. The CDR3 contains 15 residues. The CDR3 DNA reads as TGCAGTGCTAGATTGTATGGGGGCGTCCAAGAGACCCAGTACTTC. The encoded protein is CSARLYGGVQETQYF.

CDR3 nucleotides: TGTGCCAGTAGTGGACGGGAAACAGCCCCCAGGGGCACTGAAGCTTTCTTT. This gives the protein CASSGRETAPRGTEAFF. The chain is built from TRBV19 and TRBJ1-1; perhaps TRBD1 as D (6 bases). Trimming took 5 bases from V and 4 from J, leaving 23 bases between them. The germline gives CDR1 LNHDA, CDR2 SQIVND (reference sequence). This CDR3 spans 17 amino acids.

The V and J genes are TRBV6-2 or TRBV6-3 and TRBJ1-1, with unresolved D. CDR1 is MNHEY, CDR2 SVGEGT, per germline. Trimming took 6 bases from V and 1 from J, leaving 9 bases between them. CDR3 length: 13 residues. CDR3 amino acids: CASSDTRNTEAFF. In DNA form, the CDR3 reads TGTGCCAGCAGCGACACAAGGAACACTGAAGCTTTCTTT.

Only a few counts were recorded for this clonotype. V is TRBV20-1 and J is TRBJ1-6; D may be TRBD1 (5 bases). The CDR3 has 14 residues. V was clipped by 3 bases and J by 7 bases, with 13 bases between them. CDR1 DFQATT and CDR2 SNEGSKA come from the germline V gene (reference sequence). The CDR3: CSASRGPQNSPLHF. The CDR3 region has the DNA TGCAGTGCTAGCCGGGGACCCCAAAATTCACCCCTCCACTTT.

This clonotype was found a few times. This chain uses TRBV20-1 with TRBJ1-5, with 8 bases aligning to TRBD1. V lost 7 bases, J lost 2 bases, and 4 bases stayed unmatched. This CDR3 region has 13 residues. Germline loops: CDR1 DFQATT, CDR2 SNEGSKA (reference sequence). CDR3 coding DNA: TGCAGTGTGACAGGGGACGGCAATCAGCCCCAGCATTTT. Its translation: CSVTGDGNQPQHF.

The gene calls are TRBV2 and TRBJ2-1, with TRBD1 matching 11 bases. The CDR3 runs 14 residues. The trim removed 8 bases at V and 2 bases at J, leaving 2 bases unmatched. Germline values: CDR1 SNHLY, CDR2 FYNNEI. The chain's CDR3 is CASGDRGTYNEQFF. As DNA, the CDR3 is TGTGCCAGCGGGGACAGGGGGACCTACAATGAGCAGTTCTTC. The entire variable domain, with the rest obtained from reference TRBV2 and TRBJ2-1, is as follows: EPEVTQTPSHQVTQMGQEVILRCVPISNHLYFYWYRQILGQKVEFLVSFYNNEISEKSEIFDDQFSVERPDGSNFTLKIRSTKLEDSAMYFCASGDRGTYNEQFFGPGTRLTVL.

The CDR3 region is CSARIANGYTF. As DNA, the CDR3 is TGCAGTGCTAGAATCGCCAATGGCTACACCTTC. V gene TRBV20-1 combines with J gene TRBJ1-2; D ambiguous. Germline V gives CDR1 DFQATT, CDR2 SNEGSKA (reference sequence). The CDR3 is 11 residues long. The V gene lost 2 bases and the J gene lost 6 bases, with 7 bases spanning the gap.

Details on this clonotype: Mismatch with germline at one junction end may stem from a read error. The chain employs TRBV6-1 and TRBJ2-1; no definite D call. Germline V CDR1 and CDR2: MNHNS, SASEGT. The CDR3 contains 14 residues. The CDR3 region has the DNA TGTGCCAGCTTGTCCATTCTATCAACCAATGAGCAGCTCTTC. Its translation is CASLSILSTNEQLF.

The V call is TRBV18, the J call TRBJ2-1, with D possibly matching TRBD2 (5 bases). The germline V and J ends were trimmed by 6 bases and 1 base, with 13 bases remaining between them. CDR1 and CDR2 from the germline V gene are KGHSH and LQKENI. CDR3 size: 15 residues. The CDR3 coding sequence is TGTGCCAGCTCTCCGGGGAGTAGATCCTACAATGAGCAGTTCTTC. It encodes CASSPGSRSYNEQFF.

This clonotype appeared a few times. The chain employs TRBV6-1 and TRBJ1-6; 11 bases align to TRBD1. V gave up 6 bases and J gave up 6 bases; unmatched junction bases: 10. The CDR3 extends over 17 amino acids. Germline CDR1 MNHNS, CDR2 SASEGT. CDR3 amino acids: CASRPLGQGASNSPLHF. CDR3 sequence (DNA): TGTGCCAGCAGACCCTTAGGACAGGGGGCTTCTAATTCACCCCTCCACTTT.

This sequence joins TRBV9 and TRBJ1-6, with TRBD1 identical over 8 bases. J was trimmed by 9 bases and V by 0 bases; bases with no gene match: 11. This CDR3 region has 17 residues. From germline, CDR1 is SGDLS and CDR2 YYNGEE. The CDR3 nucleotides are TGTGCCAGCAGCGTAGCTGGGGCAGGGGGCAAAGGTTCACCCCTCCACTTT. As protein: CASSVAGAGGKGSPLHF.

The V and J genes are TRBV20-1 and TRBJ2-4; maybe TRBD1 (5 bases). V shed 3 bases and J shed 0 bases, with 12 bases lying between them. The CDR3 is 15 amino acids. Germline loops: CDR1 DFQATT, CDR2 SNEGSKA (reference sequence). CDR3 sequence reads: CSASPTALAKNIQYF. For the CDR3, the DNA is TGCAGTGCTAGCCCGACAGCTCTAGCCAAAAACATTCAGTACTTC.

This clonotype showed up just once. In nucleotides, the CDR3 is TGTGCCAGCAGTCGCGCCGGGACAGGGAATGGCTACACCTTC. The encoded protein is CASSRAGTGNGYTF. The chain recombines TRBV6-1 with TRBJ1-2, with 9 positions matching TRBD1. Per the germline V gene, CDR1 is MNHNS and CDR2 is SASEGT. After removal of 5 bases from V and 6 bases from J, the junction contained 7 bases not matched to a gene. The CDR3 runs 14 residues.

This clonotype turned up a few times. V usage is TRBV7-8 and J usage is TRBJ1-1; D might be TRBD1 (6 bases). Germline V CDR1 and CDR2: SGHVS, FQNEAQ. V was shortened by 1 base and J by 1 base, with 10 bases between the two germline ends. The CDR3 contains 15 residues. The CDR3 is CASSLGGGANTEAFF. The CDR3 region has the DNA TGTGCCAGCAGCTTAGGTGGGGGCGCGAACACTGAAGCTTTCTTT.

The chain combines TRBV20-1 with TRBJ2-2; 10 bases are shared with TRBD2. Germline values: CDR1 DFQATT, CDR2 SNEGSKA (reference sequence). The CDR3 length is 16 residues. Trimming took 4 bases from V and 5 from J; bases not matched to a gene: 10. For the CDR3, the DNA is TGCAGTGCTACAAAGCCAGCGGGAGGGCGTACCGGGGAGCTGTTTTTT. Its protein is CSATKPAGGRTGELFF.

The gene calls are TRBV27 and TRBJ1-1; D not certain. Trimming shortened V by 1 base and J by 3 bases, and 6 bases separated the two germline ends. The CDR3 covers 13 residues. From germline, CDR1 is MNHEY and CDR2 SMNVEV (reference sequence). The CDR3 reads CASSLYRDTEAFF. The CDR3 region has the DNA TGTGCCAGCAGTTTATACAGAGACACTGAAGCTTTCTTT.